This TCR beta chain was found in a study of CD8+ T cells in alopecia areata. This clone has more than one count but fewer than ten. Indicated treatment: oral pan-JAK inhibitor, 5-10 mg twice daily. Sequencing templates came from extracted RNA that was reverse transcribed into cDNA. This table comes from immunoSEQ multiplex PCR, and its TCRdb copy is limited to in-frame clones, with some not included. This table holds about 120,000 clones, around 56% found once. The CDR3 spans 13 residues. Germline CDR1 is SQVTM and CDR2 is ANQGSEA. V was shortened by 4 bases and J by 5 bases, with 15 bases between the two germline ends.

The sequence came from a human donor with alopecia areata. The material was CD4+ T cells sorted from blood, obtained at week 4, from a patient treated with tofacitinib. The chain employs TRBV29-1 and TRBJ2-7; D is unresolved. CDR3: CSVATSVGNEQYF. The DNA for the CDR3 is TGCAGCGTTGCAACATCAGTTGGGAACGAGCAGTACTTC.